Shown below are 5 T cell receptor beta chains from a single sample sequenced in a study of patients and donors after allogeneic stem cell transplantation. TCRdb re-called the RT-PCR reads with MiXCR, one entry per CDR3 protein. The profile shows 920,000 or so distinct CDR3 sequences, more than 15% of them singletons. Sequencing was done on a sample of blood, either unsorted or a sorted T cell fraction (not recorded which). These receptors were collected from a human donor who was either an allogeneic HSCT recipient or a stem cell or donor lymphocyte infusion donor (not recorded which). It is not recorded whose cells these are; they may come from a transplant donor.

The chain links TRBV27 to TRBJ1-4; TRBD1 aligns across 9 bases. V trimming: 6 bases; J trimming: 5 bases; junction bases outside the gene matches: 10. The germline CDR1 and CDR2 sequences are MNHEY and SMNVEV (reference sequence). The CDR3 is made up of 16 amino acids. The CDR3 bases are TGTGCCAGCAGCCTCAAAGGACAGGGGCGGAATGAAAAACTGTTTTTT. It specifies CASSLKGQGRNEKLFF. Drawing the rest from reference TRBV27 and TRBJ1-4, the complete variable domain is EAQVTQNPRYLITVTGKKLTVTCSQNMNHEYMSWYRQDPGLGLRQIYYSMNVEVTDKGDVPEGYKVSRKEKRNFPLILESPSPNQTSLYFCASSLKGQGRNEKLFFGSGTQLSVL.

V gene TRBV12-3 or TRBV12-4 combines with J gene TRBJ2-1, with TRBD2 identical over 9 bases. V was clipped by 8 bases and J by 8 bases; unmatched bases: 13. This CDR3 contains 15 residues. The CDR3 sequence is CASLGLRGGADEQFF. DNA for the CDR3: TGTGCCAGCCTTGGCTTACGCGGGGGGGCCGATGAGCAGTTCTTC.

This sequence joins TRBV6-2 or TRBV6-3 and TRBJ2-2, with unresolved D. Germline V CDR1 and CDR2: MNHEY, SVGEGT. V was shortened by 6 bases and J by 5 bases, with 16 bases between the two germline ends. This CDR3 is built from 15 residues. The CDR3 reads CASRSAAVRTGELFF. CDR3 coding DNA: TGTGCCAGCAGATCCGCCGCCGTAAGAACCGGGGAGCTGTTTTTT.

J is TRBJ1-2 and V is TRBV12-3 or TRBV12-4; 10 nucleotides line up with TRBD1. The CDR3 consists of 15 residues. Unmatched junction bases numbered 7, after V lost 6 bases and J lost 3 bases. CDR3 sequence: CASRGRDRGDYGYTF. The CDR3 nucleotides read TGTGCCAGCAGGGGCCGGGACAGGGGAGACTATGGCTACACCTTC.

This clonotype was seen a handful of times. The chain combines TRBV7-9 with TRBJ2-5; D not resolved. Germline CDR1 is SEHNR and CDR2 is FQNEAQ (reference sequence). V lost 4 bases and J lost 5, with 17 bases in between. CDR3 length: 15 residues. The CDR3 sequence: CASSSIDGHGETQYF. In nucleotides, the CDR3 is TGTGCCAGCAGCTCCATCGACGGCCATGGGGAGACCCAGTACTTC.